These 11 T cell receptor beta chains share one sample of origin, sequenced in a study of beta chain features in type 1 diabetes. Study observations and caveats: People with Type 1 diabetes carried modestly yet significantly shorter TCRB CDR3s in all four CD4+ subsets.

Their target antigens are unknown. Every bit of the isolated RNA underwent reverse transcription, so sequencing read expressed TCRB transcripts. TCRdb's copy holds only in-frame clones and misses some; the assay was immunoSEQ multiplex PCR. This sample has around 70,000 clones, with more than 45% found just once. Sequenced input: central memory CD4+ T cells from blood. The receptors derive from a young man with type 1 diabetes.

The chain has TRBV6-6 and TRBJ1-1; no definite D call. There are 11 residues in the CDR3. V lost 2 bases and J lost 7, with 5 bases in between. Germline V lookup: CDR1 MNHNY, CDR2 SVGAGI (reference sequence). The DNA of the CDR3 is TGTGCCAGCAGTTACCTTAATGAAGCTTTCTTT. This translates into CASSYLNEAFF.

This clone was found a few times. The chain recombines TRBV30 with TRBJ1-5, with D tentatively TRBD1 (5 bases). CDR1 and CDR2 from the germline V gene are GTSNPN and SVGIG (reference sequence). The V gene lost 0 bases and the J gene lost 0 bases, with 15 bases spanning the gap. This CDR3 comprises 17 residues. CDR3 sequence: CAWSVGGAGYSNQPQHF. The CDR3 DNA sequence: TGTGCCTGGAGTGTAGGAGGGGCTGGATATAGCAATCAGCCCCAGCATTTT. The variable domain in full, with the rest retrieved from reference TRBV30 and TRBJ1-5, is SQTIHQWPATLVQPVGSPLSLECTVEGTSNPNLYWYRQAAGRGLQLLFYSVGIGQISSEVPQNLSASRPQDRQFILSSKKLLLSDSGFYLCAWSVGGAGYSNQPQHFGDGTRLSIL.

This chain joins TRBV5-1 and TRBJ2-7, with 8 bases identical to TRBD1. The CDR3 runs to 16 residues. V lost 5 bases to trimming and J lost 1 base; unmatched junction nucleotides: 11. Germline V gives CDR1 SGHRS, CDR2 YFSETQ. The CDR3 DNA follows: TGCGCCAGCAGTCCTAGGACAGGGAACCCTTCCTACGAGCAGTACTTC. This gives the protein CASSPRTGNPSYEQYF. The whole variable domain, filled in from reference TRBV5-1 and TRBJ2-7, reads KAGVTQTPRYLIKTRGQQVTLSCSPISGHRSVSWYQQTPGQGLQFLFEYFSETQRNKGNFPGRFSGRQFSNSRSEMNVSTLELGDSALYLCASSPRTGNPSYEQYFGPGTRLTVT.

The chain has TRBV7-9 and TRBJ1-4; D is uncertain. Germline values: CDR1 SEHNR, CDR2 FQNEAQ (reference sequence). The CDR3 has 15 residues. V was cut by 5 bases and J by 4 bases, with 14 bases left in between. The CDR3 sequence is CASSPGGANNEKLFF. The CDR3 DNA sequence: TGTGCCAGCAGCCCCGGCGGAGCTAATAATGAAAAACTGTTTTTT.

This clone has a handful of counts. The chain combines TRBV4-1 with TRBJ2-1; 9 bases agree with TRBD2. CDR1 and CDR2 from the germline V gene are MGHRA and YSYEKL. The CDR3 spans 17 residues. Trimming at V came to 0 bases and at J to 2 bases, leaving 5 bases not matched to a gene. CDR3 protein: CASSQDGGGRAYNEQFF. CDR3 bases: TGCGCCAGCAGCCAAGATGGTGGCGGGAGGGCCTACAATGAGCAGTTCTTC.

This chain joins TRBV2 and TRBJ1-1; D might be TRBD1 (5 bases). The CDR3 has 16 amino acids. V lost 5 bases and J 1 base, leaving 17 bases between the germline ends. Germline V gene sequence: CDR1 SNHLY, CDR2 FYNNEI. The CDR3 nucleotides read TGTGCCAGCAGTCTCCAGGGAATAGGGGAGAACACTGAAGCTTTCTTT. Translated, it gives CASSLQGIGENTEAFF.

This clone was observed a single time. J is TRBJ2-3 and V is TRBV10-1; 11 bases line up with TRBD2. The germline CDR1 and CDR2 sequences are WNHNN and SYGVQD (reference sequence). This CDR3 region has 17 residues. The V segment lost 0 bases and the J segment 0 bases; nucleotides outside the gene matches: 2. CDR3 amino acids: CASSESRTSGSTDTQYF. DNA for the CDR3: TGCGCCAGCAGTGAGTCGAGGACTAGCGGGAGCACAGATACGCAGTATTTT.

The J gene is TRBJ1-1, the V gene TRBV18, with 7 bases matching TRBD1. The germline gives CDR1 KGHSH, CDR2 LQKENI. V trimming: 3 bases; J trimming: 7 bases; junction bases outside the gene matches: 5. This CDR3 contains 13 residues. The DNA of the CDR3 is TGTGCCAGCTCACCCTACAGGGGAGATGAAGCTTTCTTT. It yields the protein CASSPYRGDEAFF.

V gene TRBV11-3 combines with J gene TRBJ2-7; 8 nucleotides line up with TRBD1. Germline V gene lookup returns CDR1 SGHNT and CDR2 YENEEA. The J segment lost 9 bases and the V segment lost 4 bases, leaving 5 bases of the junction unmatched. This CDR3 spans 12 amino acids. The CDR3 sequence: CASSSGQGAQYF. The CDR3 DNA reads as TGTGCCAGCAGCTCCGGACAGGGCGCGCAGTACTTC.

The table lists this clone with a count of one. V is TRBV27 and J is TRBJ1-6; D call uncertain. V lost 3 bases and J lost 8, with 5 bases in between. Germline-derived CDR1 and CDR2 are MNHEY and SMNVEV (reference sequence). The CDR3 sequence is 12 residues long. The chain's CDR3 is CASSFNHSPLHF. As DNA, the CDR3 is TGTGCCAGCAGTTTTAATCATTCACCCCTCCACTTT.

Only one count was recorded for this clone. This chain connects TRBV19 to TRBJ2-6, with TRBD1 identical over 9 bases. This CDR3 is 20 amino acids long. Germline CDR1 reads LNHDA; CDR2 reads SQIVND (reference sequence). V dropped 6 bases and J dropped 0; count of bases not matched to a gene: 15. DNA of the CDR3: TGTGCCAGTAGCCAGGACAGGGGTACCATGTCGGTCTCTGGGGCCAACGTCCTGACTTTC. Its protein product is CASSQDRGTMSVSGANVLTF. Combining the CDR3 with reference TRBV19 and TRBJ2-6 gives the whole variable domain DGGITQSPKYLFRKEGQNVTLSCEQNLNHDAMYWYRQDPGQGLRLIYYSQIVNDFQKGDIAEGYSVSREKKESFPLTVTSAQKNPTAFYLCASSQDRGTMSVSGANVLTFGAGSRLTVL.